This T cell receptor beta chain was sequenced during a study of T cell repertoires in cytomegalovirus infection. From the reads, TCRdb called clonotypes with MiXCR, one entry per CDR3 protein. The repertoire holds 200,000 to 300,000 distinct CDR3 sequences, with 9% to 15% as singletons. This clonotype occurred many times. Germline values: CDR1 SGHTA, CDR2 FQGNSA. This CDR3 region has 14 residues. With V trimmed by 5 bases and J by 9 bases, 6 bases remained unmatched. This chain joins TRBV7-2 and TRBJ2-1; 11 bases map to TRBD1. The clonotype originates from a human donor in good health (CMV status not recorded). Some clones in this sample may be carry-over from other donors' samples. Sample: PBMCs. The CDR3 loop is CASSLWTGGLEQFF. The CDR3 nucleotides are TGTGCCAGCAGCCTATGGACAGGGGGCCTTGAGCAGTTCTTC.